This T cell receptor (beta chain) was identified in a study of T-cell memory formation after mild COVID-19. The CDR3 loop spans 16 amino acids. Losses at the gene ends were 4 bases for V and 2 bases for J; bases not matched to a gene: 10. Per germline, CDR1 MGHRA and CDR2 YSYEKL. This clonotype was found a few times. MiXCR was run by TCRdb on the 5' RACE reads, yielding one entry per CDR3 protein. The sample consists of roughly 510,000 distinct CDR3 sequences, 15% to 20% of them appearing once. Sequencing was performed on PBMCs or a T cell subset sorted from them (not recorded which). This receptor was obtained from an adult woman who had mild COVID-19 (a few samples of this study predate the infection). Cell type and time point are not known. The chain is built from TRBV4-1 and TRBJ1-1; TRBD1 matches 7 bases. CDR3 coding DNA: TGCGCCAGCAGCCGAGGGACAGCACTCTTTAACACTGAAGCTTTCTTT. Translating gives CASSRGTALFNTEAFF.